The 6 T cell receptor beta chains below come from one sample, sequenced in a study of blood T cell repertoires in COVID-19. Clones were sequenced by immunoSEQ multiplex PCR, and TCRdb holds only the in-frame ones, with some missing. The sample has 250,000 or so clones, roughly 90% seen once. Sequenced material: peripheral blood. The source of these receptors is a woman between 55 and 75 years old with COVID-19, enrolled during active disease.

The chain links TRBV5-1 to TRBJ2-7, with D tentatively TRBD2 (5 bases). Germline V gene lookup returns CDR1 SGHRS and CDR2 YFSETQ. V lost 4 bases and J 6 bases, leaving 20 bases between the germline ends. The CDR3 loop spans 15 amino acids. The CDR3 coding sequence is TGCGCCAGCAGCCTCCGAGGCCGAGGGAATTCCGAGCAGTACTTC. It codes for CASSLRGRGNSEQYF. Full variable domain (rest looked up from reference TRBV5-1 and TRBJ2-7): KAGVTQTPRYLIKTRGQQVTLSCSPISGHRSVSWYQQTPGQGLQFLFEYFSETQRNKGNFPGRFSGRQFSNSRSEMNVSTLELGDSALYLCASSLRGRGNSEQYFGPGTRLTVT.

V is TRBV19 and J is TRBJ1-1; D is undetermined. Germline V gene sequence: CDR1 LNHDA, CDR2 SQIVND (reference sequence). The CDR3 has 13 residues. Trimming stripped 6 bases from V and 0 bases from J, with 8 bases between. CDR3 sequence reads: CASSSGLNTEAFF. CDR3 coding DNA: TGTGCCAGTAGCTCAGGCTTGAACACTGAAGCTTTCTTT.

The chain employs TRBV6-2 or TRBV6-3 and TRBJ1-3; D is uncertain. Deletions cut 2 bases from V and 0 bases from J, with 8 bases between. The CDR3 extends over 15 amino acids. The germline gives CDR1 MNHEY, CDR2 SVGEGT. The CDR3 DNA reads as TGTGCCAGCAGTTACCCCCTCGTCTCTGGAAACACCATATATTTT. Its protein product is CASSYPLVSGNTIYF.

The sample holds one count of this clone. The chain uses TRBV7-8 and TRBJ1-2; the D is unclear. This CDR3 spans 16 amino acids. CDR1 and CDR2 (germline): SGHVS, FQNEAQ. V was clipped by 1 base and J by 3 bases, with 15 bases between them. CDR3 in amino acids: CASSLVETQLYYGYTF. As DNA, the CDR3 is TGTGCCAGCAGCTTAGTTGAGACACAGCTCTACTATGGCTACACCTTC.

This sequence joins TRBV27 and TRBJ1-2; tentatively, D is TRBD1 (6 bases). The germline gives CDR1 MNHEY, CDR2 SMNVEV (reference sequence). The length of the CDR3 is 14 residues. V was shortened by 6 bases and J by 1 base, with 12 bases between the two germline ends. The CDR3 bases are TGTGCCAGCAGGTTGACAGGATTTAACTATGGCTACACCTTC. Protein sequence: CASRLTGFNYGYTF.

The rearrangement uses TRBV13 and TRBJ2-2, with 7 bases identical to TRBD1. From germline, CDR1 is PRHDT and CDR2 FYEKMQ (reference sequence). J gave up 6 bases and V 5 bases, and 9 bases lay outside the gene matches. The CDR3 length is 15 residues. The CDR3 DNA reads TGTGCCAGCAGCATCCGACAGGGATCTGCCGGGGAGCTGTTTTTT. It codes for CASSIRQGSAGELFF. Full variable domain (missing parts from reference TRBV13 and TRBJ2-2): AAGVIQSPRHLIKEKRETATLKCYPIPRHDTVYWYQQGPGQDPQFLISFYEKMQSDKGSIPDRFSAQQFSDYHSELNMSSLELGDSALYFCASSIRQGSAGELFFGEGSRLTVL.